This T cell receptor beta chain was captured by sequencing in a study of human T cells and chemical hapten exposure. Time point described: pre-sensitization, week 0. Sample treatment: therapeutic diphenylcyclopropenone sensitization with weekly scalp DPC. In the authors' workflow: Samples contained a median of around 89,000 TCRs, with a range of roughly 23,224 to 700,000. TCRdb fed the RACE reads into MiXCR, producing one record per CDR3 protein. These V and J calls rely on TCRdb rather than the paper's analysis. The sample carries roughly 64,000 distinct CDR3 sequences, 11% recorded once. This CDR3 is 13 amino acids long. With 5 bases removed from V and 6 bases from J, the gap between germline ends came to 12 bases. Germline lookup yields CDR1 SEHNR and CDR2 FQNEAQ (reference sequence).

This TCR was recovered from a woman in her thirties or forties with alopecia areata. Some clones in this sample may be carry-over from other donors' samples. This chain uses TRBV7-9 with TRBJ2-3; D remains unclear. Here the sequenced sample was whole blood, taken in connection with sensitization to the hapten diphenylcyclopropenone (DPC). CDR3 protein: CASSLLFGDTQYF. In DNA, the CDR3 is TGTGCCAGCAGCCTACTCTTTGGGGATACGCAGTATTTT.